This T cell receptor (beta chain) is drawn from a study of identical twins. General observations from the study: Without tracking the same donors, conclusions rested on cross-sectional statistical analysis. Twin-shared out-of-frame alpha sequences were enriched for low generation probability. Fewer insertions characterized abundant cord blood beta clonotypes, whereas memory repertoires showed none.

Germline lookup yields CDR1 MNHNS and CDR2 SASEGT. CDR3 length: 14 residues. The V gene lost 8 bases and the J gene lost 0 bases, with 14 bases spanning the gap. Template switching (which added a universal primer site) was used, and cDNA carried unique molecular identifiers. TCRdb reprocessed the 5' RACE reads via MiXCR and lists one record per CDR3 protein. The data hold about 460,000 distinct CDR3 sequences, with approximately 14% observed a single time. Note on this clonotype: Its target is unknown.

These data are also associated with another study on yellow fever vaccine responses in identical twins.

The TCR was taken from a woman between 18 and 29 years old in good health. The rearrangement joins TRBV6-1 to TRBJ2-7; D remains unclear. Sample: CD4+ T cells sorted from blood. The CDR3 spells CASRRGSSSYEQYF. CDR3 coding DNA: TGTGCCAGCCGGCGAGGCTCCAGCTCCTACGAGCAGTACTTC.